The 8 T cell receptor beta chains below were found in one sample sequenced in a study of response to subunit inactivated influenza vaccine. TCRdb ran MiXCR on the RT-PCR reads and lists one entry per CDR3 protein. This table holds just under 550,000 distinct CDR3 sequences, around 21% found once. These data were likewise used in another study, on T cells expressing NK-cell markers. From that second work: TCR beta libraries carry UMIs added by 5'RACE template switching.

Here the sequenced sample was CD4+ T cells sorted from PBMCs, taken about 11 days after vaccination. These receptors were taken from a man in his fifties or sixties who received an inactivated influenza vaccine.

This clonotype was counted a few times. V and J are TRBV6-6 and TRBJ1-5; unclear D gene. Per the germline V gene, CDR1 is MNHNY and CDR2 is SVGAGI (reference sequence). The CDR3 is 12 residues long. V lost 7 bases and J 5 bases, leaving 9 bases between the germline ends. Here the CDR3 reads CASNNRDQPQHF. The CDR3 nucleotides read TGTGCCAGCAACAACAGAGATCAGCCCCAGCATTTT.

This rearrangement joins TRBV6-1 to TRBJ2-6; the match to TRBD1 covers 7 bases. CDR3 length equals 17 residues. Trimming removed 7 bases from V and 1 base from J; junction bases left unmatched: 10. The germline V gene encodes CDR1 MNHNS and CDR2 SASEGT. The CDR3 DNA follows: TGTGCCAGCAAACCGGGACAGACAGCTTCTGGGGCCAACGTCCTGACTTTC. Amino acids: CASKPGQTASGANVLTF.

This clonotype has just a few counts. The chain has TRBV7-6 and TRBJ2-2; D may be TRBD1 (6 bases). V lost 1 base and J 6 bases, leaving 9 bases between the germline ends. The CDR3 loop spans 14 amino acids. Looked up from germline, CDR1 is SGHVS and CDR2 is FNYEAQ. In DNA, the CDR3 is TGTGCCAGCAGCTTAGACAGGGTCTCCGGGGAGCTGTTTTTT. This translates into CASSLDRVSGELFF.

V usage is TRBV12-5 and J usage is TRBJ1-6, with a weak D call TRBD1 (5 bases). CDR3 length: 13 amino acids. The germline V gene encodes CDR1 LGHNT and CDR2 FRNRAP. V dropped 5 bases and J dropped 7 bases, with 9 bases sitting between them. CDR3 protein: CASGPGLNSPLHF. In nucleotides, the CDR3 is TGTGCTAGTGGTCCGGGACTAAATTCACCCCTCCACTTT.

The chain employs TRBV15 and TRBJ1-3; the D is unclear. Germline V gene data show CDR1 as LNHNV and CDR2 as YYDKDF (reference sequence). The CDR3 covers 13 residues. V shed 3 bases and J shed 12 bases, with 15 bases lying between them. The CDR3 bases are TGTGCCACCAGCAGTCGCGCAGGACTCAGCATATATTTT. Translation gives CATSSRAGLSIYF.

The rearrangement links TRBV6-2 or TRBV6-3 to TRBJ2-3, with D perhaps TRBD2 (5 bases). Germline values: CDR1 MNHEY, CDR2 SVGEGT. This CDR3 spans 17 amino acids. Deletions cut 0 bases from V and 6 bases from J, with 19 bases between. CDR3 in DNA: TGTGCCAGCAGTTACTCTCCCCGGCGGGCGACCCTGGATACGCAGTATTTT. Translating gives CASSYSPRRATLDTQYF.

This clonotype was seen only a few times. The CDR3 DNA is TGCAGTGCTCCGGACTGGATTGGAGGCTACACCTTC. Its translation: CSAPDWIGGYTF. This chain connects TRBV20-1 to TRBJ1-2, with D hard to call. This CDR3 is built from 12 residues. With 5 bases removed from V and 8 bases from J, the gap between germline ends came to 15 bases. CDR1 and CDR2 (germline): DFQATT, SNEGSKA (reference sequence).

The genes are TRBV11-2 and TRBJ2-2; 14 nucleotides line up with TRBD2. Germline V CDR1 and CDR2: SGHAT, FQNNGV. Losses at the gene ends were 3 bases for V and 5 bases for J; bases not matched to a gene: 5. The CDR3 is 17 amino acids. Here the CDR3 reads CASSFPTSGRGTGELFF. For the CDR3, the DNA is TGTGCCAGCAGCTTTCCGACTAGCGGGAGGGGGACCGGGGAGCTGTTTTTT.